The T cell receptor (beta chain) under discussion was sequenced for a study of PD-1 blockade in classical Hodgkin lymphoma. Broader study findings: Reasons behind the repertoire differences stay unclear, perhaps disease activity or earlier therapy. The study reported lower baseline TCR diversity in newly diagnosed patients than in healthy donors.

Time point of the sample: newly diagnosed, previously untreated cHL patient sample. Untreated, newly diagnosed classical Hodgkin lymphoma PBMCs were comparators. A note on this clone: Its matching antigen is unknown.

The CDR3 loop spans 14 amino acids. Germline V gene lookup returns CDR1 SEHNR and CDR2 FQNEAQ (reference sequence). The V end lost 8 bases, the J end lost 3 bases, and 14 bases lay between the germline ends. Sequenced by immunoSEQ multiplex PCR; TCRdb stores in-frame clones only, minus some. Of 20,000 to 25,000 clones listed, around 94% were seen once; the top ten hold approximately 5%. This rearrangement joins TRBV7-9 to TRBJ1-3; D may be TRBD1 (6 bases). The sequenced material came from peripheral blood mononuclear cells (PBMCs). The TCR sequence derives from a human donor with classical Hodgkin lymphoma. DNA of the CDR3: TGTGCCAGCTCCAGGGGCGCATTTGGAAACACCATATATTTT. It encodes CASSRGAFGNTIYF.